Following are 6 T cell receptor beta chains from one sample sequenced in a study of shared clonotypes between healthy human individuals. The assay was immunoSEQ multiplex PCR, and TCRdb's table has in-frame clones only and misses some. The sample has about 180,000 clones, approximately 95% seen once; the top ten hold around 0.067%. Sequencing was done on a sample of naive CD4+ T cells sorted from blood. Described subset: CD45RA+ positively selected. These receptors were collected from a young woman in good health.

The CDR3 nucleotides read TGTGCCAGCAGTGTTGAGTACCAAGAGACCCAGTACTTC. Protein sequence: CASSVEYQETQYF. The chain links TRBV2 to TRBJ2-5; D uncertain. There are 13 residues in the CDR3. Germline values: CDR1 SNHLY, CDR2 FYNNEI. V was clipped by 4 bases and J by 0 bases, with 6 bases between them. The entire variable domain, with the rest obtained from reference TRBV2 and TRBJ2-5, is as follows: EPEVTQTPSHQVTQMGQEVILRCVPISNHLYFYWYRQILGQKVEFLVSFYNNEISEKSEIFDDQFSVERPDGSNFTLKIRSTKLEDSAMYFCASSVEYQETQYFGPGTRLLVL.

J is TRBJ2-5 and V is TRBV28; D is unresolved. V lost 9 bases to trimming and J lost 1 base, with 9 bases between them. This CDR3 spans 12 amino acids. CDR1 MDHEN and CDR2 SYDVKM come from the germline V gene. This chain's CDR3 is CASLAPQETQYF. CDR3 DNA: TGTGCCAGTCTCGCCCCCCAAGAGACCCAGTACTTC. The full variable domain, in which reference TRBV28 and TRBJ2-5 provide the parts outside the CDR3, is DVKVTQSSRYLVKRTGEKVFLECVQDMDHENMFWYRQDPGLGLRLIYFSYDVKMKEKGDIPEGYSVSREKKERFSLILESASTNQTSMYLCASLAPQETQYFGPGTRLLVL.

Points on this clone: The sample holds other DNA sequences that translate to the same CDR3. CDR3 protein: CASSPMGGTEAFF. The CDR3 DNA reads as TGTGCCAGCTCACCAATGGGGGGCACTGAAGCTTTCTTT. V is TRBV18 and J is TRBJ1-1, with D tentatively TRBD1 (5 bases). The CDR3 runs to 13 residues. Trimming took 2 bases from V and 4 from J, leaving 8 bases between them. CDR1 KGHSH and CDR2 LQKENI come from the germline V gene.

The rearrangement joins TRBV11-2 to TRBJ2-7; 13 bases are shared with TRBD2. This CDR3 spans 15 amino acids. Germline CDR1 reads SGHAT; CDR2 reads FQNNGV. Losses at the gene ends were 4 bases for V and 5 bases for J; bases not matched to a gene: 5. CDR3 sequence (DNA): TGTGCCAGCAGCTCTAGGACTAGCGGGAGCCACGAGCAGTACTTC. Residues: CASSSRTSGSHEQYF.

The V and J genes are TRBV5-1 and TRBJ2-7, with 13 bases identical to TRBD2. V gave up 2 bases and J gave up 2 bases; unmatched junction bases: 4. CDR1 is SGHRS and CDR2 is YFSETQ in the germline V gene. This CDR3 has 16 residues. As DNA, the CDR3 is TGCGCCAGCAGCTTTCTCACTAGCGGGAGGGCCTACGAGCAGTACTTC. It codes for CASSFLTSGRAYEQYF.

In DNA, the CDR3 is TGTGCCAGCAGGACTCGGGAGGGCACAGATACGCAGTATTTT. This translates into CASRTREGTDTQYF. This chain uses TRBV6-4 with TRBJ2-3; 7 nucleotides agree with TRBD2. This CDR3 comprises 14 residues. Per the germline V gene, CDR1 is MRHNA and CDR2 is SNTAGT. Germline trimming cut 6 bases from V and 1 base from J; bases unmatched to any gene: 4.